The 26 T cell receptor beta chains presented below share a single source sample, sequenced in a study of CD8 T cells in Susac syndrome. Random hexamers were used to reverse transcribe 0.5 to 1 ug of RNA. MiXCR, applied by TCRdb to the immunoSEQ multiplex PCR reads, yields one record per CDR3 protein. The sample consists of some 76,000 distinct CDR3 sequences, about 91% of them appearing once. The sample consisted of CD8+ T cells from PBMCs. These receptor sequences come from a human donor with multiple sclerosis.

Here the CDR3 reads CASSLGLANEQYF. Here the CDR3 DNA reads TGTGCCAGCAGTTTAGGACTAGCTAACGAGCAGTACTTC. The V gene is TRBV6-5, the J gene TRBJ2-7, with TRBD2 matching over 8 bases. Trimming removed 4 bases from V and 5 bases from J; junction bases left unmatched: 4. CDR1 MNHEY and CDR2 SVGAGI come from the germline V gene. The CDR3 is 13 amino acids.

The chain uses TRBV11-2 and TRBJ2-6; the match to TRBD1 covers 8 bases. Unmatched junction bases numbered 10, after V lost 6 bases and J lost 0 bases. Looked up from germline, CDR1 is SGHAT and CDR2 is FQNNGV. There are 18 residues in the CDR3. The CDR3 loop is CASSPETGALSGANVLTF. The CDR3 DNA is TGTGCCAGCAGTCCGGAGACAGGGGCACTCTCTGGGGCCAACGTCCTGACTTTC.

This clonotype occurred once. V is TRBV11-2 and J is TRBJ1-6, with a tentative D call TRBD1 (5 bases). The CDR3 is 15 residues long. The ends were cut back, 6 bases at V and 10 bases at J, with 19 bases in the middle. Germline V lookup: CDR1 SGHAT, CDR2 FQNNGV. This CDR3 reads CASSTSGGEWSPLHF. The CDR3 DNA reads as TGTGCCAGCAGTACTTCAGGAGGGGAATGGTCACCCCTCCACTTT.

The rearrangement links TRBV9 to TRBJ1-4; D may be TRBD1 (6 bases). CDR1 and CDR2 from the germline V gene are SGDLS and YYNGEE. The length of the CDR3 is 17 residues. Trimming pared 4 bases from V and 3 bases from J, leaving 19 bases between. CDR3 residues: CASSPGGGRSANEKLFF. DNA for the CDR3: TGTGCCAGCAGCCCCGGTGGGGGGCGAAGCGCTAATGAAAAACTGTTTTTT. Using reference TRBV9 and TRBJ1-4 for the parts outside the CDR3, the full variable domain is DSGVTQTPKHLITATGQRVTLRCSPRSGDLSVYWYQQSLDQGLQFLIQYYNGEERAKGNILERFSAQQFPDLHSELNLSSLELGDSALYFCASSPGGGRSANEKLFFGSGTQLSVL.

The chain has TRBV9 and TRBJ1-1; D is perhaps TRBD1 (6 bases). The CDR3 runs to 12 residues. Germline V CDR1 and CDR2: SGDLS, YYNGEE. Trimming cost V 4 bases and J 8 bases, with 12 bases left between them. CDR3 in amino acids: CASSPPDREAFF. DNA for the CDR3: TGTGCCAGCAGCCCCCCCGACAGGGAAGCTTTCTTT.

The chain couples TRBV28 to TRBJ2-5; 15 nucleotides agree with TRBD2. Germline V CDR1 and CDR2: MDHEN, SYDVKM. V shed 6 bases, J shed 1 base, and the junction held 6 bases outside the gene matches. The CDR3 length is 17 residues. The CDR3: CASSHGTSGGFQETQYF. Here the CDR3 DNA reads TGTGCCAGCAGCCACGGGACTAGCGGGGGGTTCCAAGAGACCCAGTACTTC. The full variable domain, rest sourced from reference TRBV28 and TRBJ2-5, is DVKVTQSSRYLVKRTGEKVFLECVQDMDHENMFWYRQDPGLGLRLIYFSYDVKMKEKGDIPEGYSVSREKKERFSLILESASTNQTSMYLCASSHGTSGGFQETQYFGPGTRLLVL.

The chain couples TRBV29-1 to TRBJ2-1, with 9 positions matching TRBD2. This CDR3 has 13 amino acids. Germline lookup yields CDR1 SQVTM and CDR2 ANQGSEA. Germline trimming cut 5 bases from V and 9 bases from J; bases unmatched to any gene: 8. DNA for the CDR3: TGCAGCGTTTCCCTAGCGGGGTCTGGTGAGCAGTTCTTC. Encoded protein: CSVSLAGSGEQFF.

This chain uses TRBV5-8 with TRBJ2-3, with 7 bases identical to TRBD1. The ends lost 3 bases at V and 2 bases at J; junction bases unmatched: 9. CDR1 SGHTS and CDR2 YDEGEE come from the germline V gene. This CDR3 contains 16 residues. The CDR3 here is CASSSPGTAYTDTQYF. CDR3 coding DNA: TGTGCCAGCAGCTCGCCCGGGACAGCCTACACAGATACGCAGTATTTT.

The J gene is TRBJ1-4, the V gene TRBV7-9; D is uncertain. Germline CDR1 is SEHNR and CDR2 is FQNEAQ (reference sequence). Between the trimmed V and J ends, which lost 1 base and 8 bases, there was a span of 17 bases. The CDR3 contains 16 residues. The DNA for the CDR3 is TGTGCCAGCAGCTTAGGCGTACGGGGAGCGGGAGAAAAACTGTTTTTT. The encoded protein is CASSLGVRGAGEKLFF.

This clonotype turned up a few times. This chain uses TRBV2 with TRBJ1-5; possibly TRBD1 for D (5 bases). Trimming stripped 5 bases from V and 1 base from J, with 9 bases between. Germline values: CDR1 SNHLY, CDR2 FYNNEI. The CDR3 extends over 14 amino acids. For the CDR3, the DNA is TGTGCCAGCAGTTATTGGGGCAGCAATCAGCCCCAGCATTTT. It specifies CASSYWGSNQPQHF.

The V gene is TRBV4-1, the J gene TRBJ1-5; the D is unclear. V was shortened by 2 bases and J by 1 base, with 6 bases between the two germline ends. The germline V gene has CDR1 MGHRA and CDR2 YSYEKL. The CDR3 has 14 amino acids. In DNA form, the CDR3 reads TGCGCCAGCAGCCAAATTCAGAGCAATCAGCCCCAGCATTTT. This sequence encodes CASSQIQSNQPQHF.

This sequence joins TRBV6-5 and TRBJ2-7; 8 bases fit TRBD2. In germline, CDR1 is MNHEY, CDR2 SVGAGI. The CDR3 contains 12 residues. The ends lost 8 bases at V and 3 bases at J; junction bases unmatched: 3. CDR3 region: CASWAGGYEQYF. The DNA of the CDR3 is TGTGCCAGCTGGGCGGGAGGCTACGAGCAGTACTTC.

The V gene is TRBV12-3 or TRBV12-4, the J gene TRBJ2-1, with 12 bases aligning to TRBD2. J was trimmed by 6 bases and V by 5 bases; bases with no gene match: 5. The CDR3 covers 15 residues. CDR3 residues: CASSQTSGSFNEQFF. DNA for the CDR3: TGTGCCAGCAGTCAGACTAGCGGGAGTTTCAATGAGCAGTTCTTC.

This clonotype has just one count. The V call is TRBV13, the J call TRBJ2-3; D not certain. Trimming removed 5 bases at V and 5 bases at J, with 8 bases between. The V gene's germline CDR1 is PRHDT and CDR2 FYEKMQ (reference sequence). This CDR3 contains 12 residues. This CDR3 reads CASSHPGDTQYF. CDR3 in DNA: TGTGCCAGCAGCCACCCCGGAGATACGCAGTATTTT.

The chain carries TRBV25-1 and TRBJ1-2, with TRBD1 matching over 11 bases. Germline trimming cut 1 base from V and 3 bases from J; bases unmatched to any gene: 1. Germline values: CDR1 MGHDK, CDR2 SYGVNS. CDR3 length: 15 amino acids. CDR3 sequence reads: CASSEWGQGDYGYTF. The CDR3 DNA is TGTGCCAGCAGTGAATGGGGACAGGGGGACTATGGCTACACCTTC.

The chain is built from TRBV11-1 and TRBJ2-2; D possibly corresponds to TRBD2 (6 bases). Germline V gives CDR1 SGHAT, CDR2 FQDESV (reference sequence). Trimming shortened V by 3 bases and J by 12 bases, and 8 bases separated the two germline ends. The CDR3 covers 11 residues. The CDR3 nucleotides are TGTGCCAGCAGCTTTGGGGGGAAGCTGTTTTTT. Residues: CASSFGGKLFF.

The CDR3 loop reads CASSLGVSSGNTIYF. Here the CDR3 DNA reads TGTGCCAGCAGCTTAGGCGTGAGCTCTGGAAACACCATATATTTT. The genes are TRBV7-6 and TRBJ1-3; D unclear. V was clipped by 1 base and J by 0 bases, with 7 bases between them. CDR1 and CDR2 from the germline V gene are SGHVS and FNYEAQ. CDR3 length equals 15 residues.

The V gene is TRBV2, the J gene TRBJ2-7; D is ambiguous. V shed 4 bases and J shed 1 base, with 17 bases lying between them. This CDR3 region has 16 residues. Per the germline V gene, CDR1 is SNHLY and CDR2 is FYNNEI. The DNA of the CDR3 is TGTGCCAGCAGTGGGGGTTATGGGGTCAAATCCTACGAGCAGTACTTC. It specifies CASSGGYGVKSYEQYF.

The rearrangement uses TRBV4-3 and TRBJ1-2; tentative D call: TRBD1 (5 bases). This CDR3 spans 13 amino acids. Looked up from germline, CDR1 is LGHNA and CDR2 is YSLEER. V was shortened by 4 bases and J by 5 bases, with 11 bases between the two germline ends. The CDR3 loop is CASSPTGPYGYTF. DNA of the CDR3: TGCGCCAGCAGCCCTACAGGCCCGTATGGCTACACCTTC.

This clonotype was detected once. This chain joins TRBV20-1 and TRBJ2-4; the D gene is possibly TRBD2 (5 bases). This CDR3 is built from 13 residues. Germline V gene data show CDR1 as DFQATT and CDR2 as SNEGSKA (reference sequence). V was trimmed by 6 bases and J by 9 bases, leaving 18 bases between them. DNA for the CDR3: TGCAGTGCCCCCCGACCGAGGGAGTTCATTCAGTACTTC. Translated, it gives CSAPRPREFIQYF.

The chain is built from TRBV4-2 and TRBJ2-2; D not resolved. The CDR3 is 13 residues long. V was pared by 8 bases and J by 3 bases, with 10 bases between. CDR1 LGHNA and CDR2 YNFKEQ come from the germline V gene. The CDR3, as DNA: TGTGCCAGCCGCGCCCATGACACCGGGGAGCTGTTTTTT. Translated, it gives CASRAHDTGELFF.

This sequence joins TRBV6-2 or TRBV6-3 and TRBJ2-1; TRBD2 aligns across 12 bases. CDR3 length: 15 residues. CDR1 MNHEY and CDR2 SVGEGT come from the germline V gene. V shed 6 bases, J shed 4 bases, and the junction held 4 bases outside the gene matches. The CDR3 reads CASSQTSGRYNEQFF. In nucleotides, the CDR3 is TGTGCCAGCAGCCAGACTAGCGGGAGATACAATGAGCAGTTCTTC.

The chain joins TRBV19 to TRBJ1-5; weak D call: TRBD1 (6 bases). Trimming stripped 5 bases from V and 6 bases from J, with 14 bases between. Germline V CDR1 and CDR2: LNHDA, SQIVND (reference sequence). This CDR3 is 14 amino acids long. The CDR3, as DNA: TGTGCCAGTAGTGTGACAGGTCGGGGTCAGCCCCAGCATTTT. It is translated as CASSVTGRGQPQHF.

V gene TRBV9 combines with J gene TRBJ1-5; D unresolved. V was shortened by 4 bases and J by 0 bases, with 11 bases between the two germline ends. Germline CDR1 is SGDLS and CDR2 is YYNGEE. CDR3 size: 15 residues. The CDR3 DNA reads TGTGCCAGCAGCCCCTCGCCCTATAGCAATCAGCCCCAGCATTTT. Translated, it gives CASSPSPYSNQPQHF.

This chain joins TRBV5-6 and TRBJ1-6; the D is unclear. The V and J ends lost 6 bases and 9 bases respectively, with 16 bases between them. The CDR3 spans 14 residues. Germline V lookup: CDR1 SGHDT, CDR2 YYEEEE. The CDR3: CASNKGSLGSPLHF. In nucleotides, the CDR3 is TGTGCCAGCAATAAGGGATCCTTGGGTTCACCCCTCCACTTT.

V is TRBV29-1 and J is TRBJ2-3; no clear D gene. Per germline, CDR1 SQVTM and CDR2 ANQGSEA. There are 11 residues in the CDR3. V gave up 0 bases and J gave up 7 bases, with 5 bases separating them. As DNA, the CDR3 is TGCAGCGTTGAAGATAATTATACGCAGTATTTT. Translating it yields CSVEDNYTQYF.